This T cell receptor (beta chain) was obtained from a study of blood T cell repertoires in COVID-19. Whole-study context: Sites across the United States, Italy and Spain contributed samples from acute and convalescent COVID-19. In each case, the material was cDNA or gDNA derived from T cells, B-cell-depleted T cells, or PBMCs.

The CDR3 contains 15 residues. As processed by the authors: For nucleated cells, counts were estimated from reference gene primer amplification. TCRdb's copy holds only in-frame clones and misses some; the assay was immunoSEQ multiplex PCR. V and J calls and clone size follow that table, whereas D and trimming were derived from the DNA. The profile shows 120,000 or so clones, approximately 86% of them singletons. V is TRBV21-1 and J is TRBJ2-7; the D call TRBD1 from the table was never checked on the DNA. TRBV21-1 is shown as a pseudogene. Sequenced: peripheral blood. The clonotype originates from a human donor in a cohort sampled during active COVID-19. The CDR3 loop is CASNPQGKGYYEQYF. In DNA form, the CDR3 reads TGTGCCAGCAACCCACAGGGGAAAGGCTACTACGAGCAGTACTTC.